Each of the 14 T cell receptor beta chains below was sequenced from the same sample in a study of blood T cell repertoires in COVID-19. TCRdb's copy holds only in-frame clones and misses some; the assay was immunoSEQ multiplex PCR. This table has 450,000 or so clones, less than 95% appearing once. The sample was PBMCs or T cells enriched from blood (not recorded which). These receptors all come from a man aged 18-30 years who had recovered from COVID-19.

This sequence joins TRBV7-8 and TRBJ2-1; possible D gene TRBD2, 7 bases. The CDR3 is 16 amino acids. CDR1 SGHVS and CDR2 FQNEAQ come from the germline V gene. V dropped 7 bases and J dropped 3 bases, with 19 bases sitting between them. The CDR3 bases are TGTGCCAGCAATAAAGGGGGGGTGACACACTACAATGAGCAGTTCTTC. Protein sequence: CASNKGGVTHYNEQFF.

The chain combines TRBV15 with TRBJ2-7, with 8 bases aligning to TRBD1. Per germline, CDR1 LNHNV and CDR2 YYDKDF (reference sequence). This CDR3 has 16 amino acids. V lost 6 bases, J lost 1 base, and 11 bases stayed unmatched. The CDR3 region is CATSQRGQGRSYEQYF. The CDR3 DNA is TGTGCCACCAGTCAACGCGGACAGGGAAGATCCTACGAGCAGTACTTC.

The CDR3 here is CSVDRSATQETQYF. In nucleotides, the CDR3 is TGCAGCGTTGATAGATCTGCCACCCAAGAGACCCAGTACTTC. This chain uses TRBV29-1 with TRBJ2-5, with D hard to call. The germline V and J ends were trimmed by 3 bases and 1 base, with 12 bases remaining between them. Germline V gives CDR1 SQVTM, CDR2 ANQGSEA. The CDR3 is 14 residues long.

The count of this clone is one. This rearrangement joins TRBV6-6 to TRBJ1-6, with TRBD1 identical over 11 bases. The CDR3 totals 15 residues. With V trimmed by 6 bases and J by 8 bases, 6 bases remained unmatched. The germline V gene encodes CDR1 MNHNY and CDR2 SVGAGI (reference sequence). The CDR3 region is CASSKRTGGDSPLHF. The CDR3, as DNA: TGTGCCAGCAGCAAAAGGACAGGGGGCGATTCACCCCTCCACTTT.

This clone was picked up a small number of times. V gene TRBV27 combines with J gene TRBJ2-7; D may be TRBD1 (6 bases). The CDR3 sequence is 15 residues long. The V end was cut by 2 bases, the J end by 5 bases, with 16 bases between. The germline gives CDR1 MNHEY, CDR2 SMNVEV (reference sequence). In nucleotides, the CDR3 is TGTGCCAGCAGTTTAATAGGCCCCAGGGGACACGAGCAGTACTTC. Amino acids: CASSLIGPRGHEQYF.

The gene calls are TRBV7-3 and TRBJ2-5; possibly TRBD2 for D (6 bases). The CDR3 is made up of 14 amino acids. Trimming took off 4 bases at V and 0 bases at J, with 9 bases between the two ends. Germline-derived CDR1 and CDR2 are SGHTA and FQGTGA. The CDR3 sequence: CASSSGGYQETQYF. Written as DNA, the CDR3 is TGTGCCAGCAGCTCTGGGGGGTACCAAGAGACCCAGTACTTC.

This chain links TRBV28 with TRBJ2-1; D is possibly TRBD1 (5 bases). Germline V lookup: CDR1 MDHEN, CDR2 SYDVKM. V was shortened by 5 bases and J by 7 bases, with 15 bases between the two germline ends. The CDR3 runs 14 residues. CDR3 amino acids: CASSPPSQGNEQFF. The CDR3 nucleotides read TGTGCCAGCAGTCCCCCTTCTCAGGGAAATGAGCAGTTCTTC.

CDR3: CASSRSPSNTEAFF. The DNA of the CDR3 is TGTGCCAGTAGTAGGAGTCCGTCGAACACTGAAGCTTTCTTT. This chain uses TRBV19 with TRBJ1-1, with D uncertain. Per the germline V gene, CDR1 is LNHDA and CDR2 is SQIVND (reference sequence). Trimming took off 4 bases at V and 1 base at J, with 10 bases between the two ends. There are 14 residues in the CDR3.

The chain has TRBV6-5 and TRBJ1-3, with D possibly being TRBD1 (5 bases). The V end was cut by 7 bases, the J end by 2 bases, with 12 bases between. This CDR3 region has 14 residues. Germline CDR1 and CDR2: MNHEY and SVGAGI. CDR3 region: CASIQGSTGNTIYF. The CDR3 DNA sequence: TGTGCCAGCATTCAGGGTTCTACTGGAAACACCATATATTTT.

Notes on this clone: At one of its ends the junction is not consistent with the germline gene, which may arise from a read error. V is TRBV6-5 and J is TRBJ2-7; maybe TRBD2 (5 bases). The germline gives CDR1 MNHEY, CDR2 SVGAGI. The CDR3 has 15 residues. This CDR3 reads CASTYRAGQTYEQYF. The CDR3 DNA sequence: TGTGCCAGCACTTACCGGGCGGGCCAGACCTACGAGCAGTACTTC.

V gene TRBV11-1 combines with J gene TRBJ1-1; 12 positions agree with TRBD1. The CDR3 is 16 amino acids. Germline V gene lookup returns CDR1 SGHAT and CDR2 FQDESV (reference sequence). V was pared by 5 bases and J by 4 bases, with 8 bases of the junction left unmatched. CDR3 loop: CASSPGTGGSRTEAFF. The CDR3 nucleotides read TGTGCCAGCAGCCCGGGGACAGGGGGCTCTCGCACTGAAGCTTTCTTT.

This chain connects TRBV19 to TRBJ1-2, with a weak D call TRBD1 (5 bases). Germline-derived CDR1 and CDR2 are LNHDA and SQIVND (reference sequence). Trimming took 6 bases from V and 0 from J, leaving 11 bases between them. This CDR3 is built from 14 residues. The CDR3 DNA is TGTGCCAGTAGGGAGGGGCGATCTAACTATGGCTACACCTTC. Amino acid sequence: CASREGRSNYGYTF.

The chain carries TRBV6-5 and TRBJ1-1; D uncertain. This CDR3 has 13 residues. The V and J ends lost 2 bases and 6 bases respectively, with 10 bases between them. Germline loops: CDR1 MNHEY, CDR2 SVGAGI. The CDR3: CASSYPTLAEAFF. The DNA of the CDR3 is TGTGCCAGCAGTTACCCGACTCTAGCTGAAGCTTTCTTT.

The chain is built from TRBV3-1 (or the pseudogene TRBV3-2) and TRBJ2-5; 12 nucleotides line up with TRBD2. The CDR3 loop spans 16 amino acids. Germline-derived CDR1 and CDR2 are LGHDT and YNNKEL (reference sequence). After removal of 1 base from V and 5 bases from J, the junction contained 5 bases not matched to a gene. Written as DNA, the CDR3 is TGTGCCAGCAGCCAAGGAGGGACTAGCGGGTCTGAGACCCAGTACTTC. Translating it yields CASSQGGTSGSETQYF.